This record concerns one T cell receptor beta chain sequence. Its matching antigen is unknown. The sample is drawn from a study of T cell responses to AZD1222 COVID-19 vaccine. The study's findings and limits: Vaccine-related CD4 TCRs covered spike, predominating at 160-218 and 743-854. Donors in the cohort were predominantly white British and more often female, and clonal diversity was possibly underestimated. The peak T cell response came first, and repertoires were sampled only after it.

Profiling relied on immunoSEQ multiplex PCR, and the TCRdb table lists in-frame clones only, not all of them. This sample carries about 97,000 clones, around 87% of them seen once, and the ten largest clones take around 5%. Germline V gives CDR1 LGHDT, CDR2 YNNKEL (reference sequence). This CDR3 is 16 amino acids long. J was trimmed by 1 base and V by 0 bases; bases with no gene match: 2. Sequenced here: peripheral blood, sampled on day 0 of AZD1222 vaccination. This receptor was taken from an adult in good health. The V and J genes are TRBV3-1 (or the pseudogene TRBV3-2) and TRBJ2-2; 7 nucleotides align to TRBD1. Here the CDR3 reads CASSQDDRENTGELFF. DNA for the CDR3: TGTGCCAGCAGCCAAGATGACAGGGAGAACACCGGGGAGCTGTTTTTT.